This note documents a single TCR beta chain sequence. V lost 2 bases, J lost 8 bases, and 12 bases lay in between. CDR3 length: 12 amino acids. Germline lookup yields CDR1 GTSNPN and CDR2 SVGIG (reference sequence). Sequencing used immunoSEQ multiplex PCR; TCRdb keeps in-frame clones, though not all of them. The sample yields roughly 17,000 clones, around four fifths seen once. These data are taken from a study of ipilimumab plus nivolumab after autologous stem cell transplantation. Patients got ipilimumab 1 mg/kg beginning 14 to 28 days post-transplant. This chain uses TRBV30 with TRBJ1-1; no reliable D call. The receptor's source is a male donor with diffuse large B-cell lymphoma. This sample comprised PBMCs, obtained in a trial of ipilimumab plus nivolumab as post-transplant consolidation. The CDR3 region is CAWSSKGTEAFF. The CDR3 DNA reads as TGTGCCTGGAGTAGTAAGGGAACCGAAGCTTTCTTT.